These 29 T cell receptor beta chains were sequenced from one sample in a study of human T cells and chemical hapten exposure. A single record per CDR3 protein comes from TCRdb applying MiXCR to the RACE reads. Of 100,000 to 150,000 distinct CDR3 sequences listed, roughly an eighth are singletons. Time point described: patch test 1, 2 weeks after DPC sensitization. Treatment of the sample: therapeutic diphenylcyclopropenone sensitization with weekly scalp DPC. The sample was whole blood, taken in connection with sensitization to the hapten diphenylcyclopropenone (DPC). Receptors were obtained from a man aged 18 to 35 with alopecia areata. Some clones in this sample may be carry-over from other donors' samples.

This clonotype was seen repeatedly, ten times or more. The genes are TRBV11-2 and TRBJ2-5, with 13 bases aligning to TRBD2. The CDR3 has 16 amino acids. CDR1 is SGHAT and CDR2 is FQNNGV in the germline V gene. After removal of 5 bases from V and 7 bases from J, the junction contained 10 bases not matched to a gene. The CDR3: CASSPMTSGGPWTQYF. CDR3 DNA: TGTGCCAGCAGCCCGATGACTAGCGGGGGGCCGTGGACCCAGTACTTC.

CDR3 protein: CSAVRAAGNQPQHF. The CDR3, as DNA: TGCAGTGCTGTCAGGGCTGCGGGCAATCAGCCCCAGCATTTT. The rearrangement links TRBV20-1 to TRBJ1-5, with a possible D match to TRBD1 (5 bases). V lost 5 bases and J 2 bases, leaving 13 bases between the germline ends. In germline, CDR1 is DFQATT, CDR2 SNEGSKA (reference sequence). This CDR3 contains 14 residues.

This rearrangement joins TRBV7-8 to TRBJ2-1; 11 bases map to TRBD2. This CDR3 is built from 16 residues. The ends lost 5 bases at V and 2 bases at J; junction bases unmatched: 5. Germline V gene data show CDR1 as SGHVS and CDR2 as FQNEAQ. As DNA, the CDR3 is TGTGCCAGCAGCGTCCTTAGCGGGGGGGCCTACAATGAGCAGTTCTTC. It yields the protein CASSVLSGGAYNEQFF.

This clonotype was found many times. The J gene is TRBJ2-7, the V gene TRBV9, with D perhaps being TRBD1 or TRBD2 (5 bases each). This CDR3 is 12 amino acids long. Trimming shortened V by 5 bases and J by 5 bases, and 11 bases separated the two germline ends. CDR1 SGDLS and CDR2 YYNGEE come from the germline V gene. The DNA for the CDR3 is TGTGCCAGCAGACGGGACCCCAACGAGCAGTACGTC. Its protein is CASRRDPNEQYV.

This clonotype was counted only a few times. J is TRBJ2-2 and V is TRBV5-1, with 9 bases identical to TRBD1. There are 13 residues in the CDR3. Trimming removed 6 bases from V and 6 bases from J; junction bases left unmatched: 3. The germline V gene encodes CDR1 SGHRS and CDR2 YFSETQ. DNA for the CDR3: TGCGCCAGCACCCGGACAGGGGCCGGGGAGCTGTTTTTT. The encoded protein is CASTRTGAGELFF.

This clonotype has only a few counts. The chain has TRBV4-2 and TRBJ1-1; D gene uncertain. Trimming removed 0 bases from V and 1 base from J, with 6 bases in between. From germline, CDR1 is LGHNA and CDR2 YNFKEQ. The CDR3 has 14 residues. Here the CDR3 reads CASSQEPRNTEAFF. In DNA form, the CDR3 reads TGTGCCAGCAGCCAAGAGCCAAGGAACACTGAAGCTTTCTTT.

This clonotype showed up just a few times. The chain combines TRBV20-1 with TRBJ2-7; a weak D match, TRBD2 (6 bases). This CDR3 region has 15 residues. V lost 2 bases, J lost 4 bases, and 18 bases lay in between. Germline assignment: CDR1 DFQATT and CDR2 SNEGSKA (reference sequence). The CDR3 loop reads CSARSENAGQYEQYF. For the CDR3, the DNA is TGCAGTGCTAGATCCGAAAACGCGGGGCAGTACGAGCAGTACTTC.

The V call is TRBV9, the J call TRBJ1-5; tentative D call: TRBD1 (5 bases). The CDR3 covers 14 residues. Trimming cost V 4 bases and J 3 bases, with 11 bases left between them. Germline loops: CDR1 SGDLS, CDR2 YYNGEE. The CDR3 DNA reads TGTGCCAGCAGCCCACAGGATTTCAATCAGCCCCAGCATTTT. Protein sequence: CASSPQDFNQPQHF. Using reference TRBV9 and TRBJ1-5 for the parts outside the CDR3, the full variable domain is DSGVTQTPKHLITATGQRVTLRCSPRSGDLSVYWYQQSLDQGLQFLIQYYNGEERAKGNILERFSAQQFPDLHSELNLSSLELGDSALYFCASSPQDFNQPQHFGDGTRLSIL.

This clonotype was picked up many times. The rearrangement links TRBV7-7 to TRBJ2-1; 9 nucleotides align to TRBD1. The J segment lost 5 bases and the V segment lost 4 bases, leaving 3 bases of the junction unmatched. CDR3 size: 14 residues. The germline V gene has CDR1 SSHAT and CDR2 FNYEAQ (reference sequence). In DNA form, the CDR3 reads TGTGCCAGCAGCTCGGACAGGGGCCACAATGAGCAGTTCTTC. Residues: CASSSDRGHNEQFF.

This clonotype was seen at least ten times. The V and J genes are TRBV7-3 and TRBJ2-3; 11 bases match TRBD2. CDR1 is SGHTA, CDR2 FQGTGA, per germline. Germline trimming cut 4 bases from V and 2 bases from J; bases unmatched to any gene: 11. The CDR3 contains 18 residues. CDR3 sequence reads: CASSSSLAGGTYTDTQYF. The DNA for the CDR3 is TGTGCCAGCAGCTCCAGCCTAGCGGGGGGAACCTACACAGATACGCAGTATTTT.

This clonotype came up a few times. The junction and the germline gene differ at one end; a read error may be behind it. The chain employs TRBV6-2 or TRBV6-3 and TRBJ2-5, with D tentatively TRBD1 or TRBD2 (5 bases each). The CDR3 contains 14 residues. The V gene's germline CDR1 is MNHEY and CDR2 SVGEGT. CDR3 loop: CASSDSGTTGTQYF. The DNA for the CDR3 is TGTGCCAGCAGTGACTCCGGGACGACGGGGACCCAGTACTTC.

A few counts support this clonotype. The chain links TRBV5-4 to TRBJ2-2; D is unclear. Per germline, CDR1 SGHNT and CDR2 YYREEE (reference sequence). V lost 0 bases to trimming and J lost 3 bases, with 3 bases between them. The CDR3 runs 13 residues. The CDR3, as DNA: TGTGCCAGCAGCTTGGTTTACACCGGGGAGCTGTTTTTT. The encoded protein is CASSLVYTGELFF.

The chain links TRBV7-3 to TRBJ2-1; 10 nucleotides align to TRBD2. This CDR3 region has 15 residues. CDR1 is SGHTA, CDR2 FQGTGA, per germline. V dropped 5 bases and J dropped 4; count of bases not matched to a gene: 5. This CDR3 reads CASSNLAGDYNEQFF. The CDR3 DNA reads TGTGCCAGCAGCAATCTAGCGGGAGATTACAATGAGCAGTTCTTC.

The gene calls are TRBV9 and TRBJ2-7, with unresolved D. The V gene's germline CDR1 is SGDLS and CDR2 YYNGEE. V was cut by 0 bases and J by 4 bases, with 11 bases left in between. The CDR3 runs to 14 residues. CDR3 coding DNA: TGTGCCAGCAGCGTAGAAGGTCAGATGTACGAGCAGTACGTC. Residues: CASSVEGQMYEQYV.

The chain joins TRBV6-1 to TRBJ2-7; weak D call: TRBD1 (6 bases). V was cut by 4 bases and J by 6 bases, with 16 bases left in between. The CDR3 extends over 14 amino acids. Germline lookup yields CDR1 MNHNS and CDR2 SASEGT. This chain's CDR3 is CASSGDMGLGEQYV. The CDR3 nucleotides read TGTGCCAGCAGTGGGGACATGGGTCTGGGCGAGCAGTACGTC.

V gene TRBV27 combines with J gene TRBJ2-1; TRBD2 agrees at 8 bases. This CDR3 is 14 amino acids long. Germline V gives CDR1 MNHEY, CDR2 SMNVEV (reference sequence). V lost 8 bases, J lost 6 bases, and 9 bases stayed unmatched. CDR3 in amino acids: CASRRGEISNEQFF. The CDR3 region has the DNA TGTGCCAGCCGGCGGGGGGAGATTTCCAATGAGCAGTTCTTC.

In its sample, this clonotype was seen a few times. V is TRBV28 and J is TRBJ1-5; perhaps TRBD1 as D (6 bases). CDR3 length: 16 residues. The V end lost 0 bases, the J end lost 2 bases, and 11 bases lay between the germline ends. Germline values: CDR1 MDHEN, CDR2 SYDVKM. This CDR3 is CASSLWGARGNQPQHF. CDR3 nucleotides: TGTGCCAGCAGTTTATGGGGGGCGCGAGGCAATCAGCCCCAGCATTTT.

This clonotype was seen a handful of times. The chain uses TRBV5-1 and TRBJ1-6, with 7 bases fitting TRBD1. CDR3 size: 16 residues. J was trimmed by 7 bases and V by 0 bases; bases with no gene match: 7. Germline V CDR1 and CDR2: SGHRS, YFSETQ. The CDR3 DNA reads TGCGCCAGCAGCTTGGATAGGGGACAGAGAAATTCACCCCTCCACTTT. Translating it yields CASSLDRGQRNSPLHF.

The rearrangement links TRBV24-1 to TRBJ2-2; no definite D call. CDR1 and CDR2 (germline): KGHDR, SFDVKD. CDR3 length: 14 amino acids. The ends were cut back, 3 bases at V and 0 bases at J, with 4 bases in the middle. The DNA for the CDR3 is TGTGCCACCAGTGATCGAACGAACACCGGGGAGCTGTTTTTT. Its protein product is CATSDRTNTGELFF.

The CDR3 DNA follows: TGCGCCAGCAGCTTGGACAGCCCAAACTATGGCTACACCTTC. Amino acids: CASSLDSPNYGYTF. The genes are TRBV5-1 and TRBJ1-2, with no clear D. This CDR3 region has 14 residues. V was clipped by 0 bases and J by 2 bases, with 8 bases between them. From germline, CDR1 is SGHRS and CDR2 YFSETQ.

The V and J genes are TRBV28 and TRBJ2-5, with D unclear. The CDR3 is 12 residues long. CDR1 MDHEN and CDR2 SYDVKM come from the germline V gene. Deletions cut 4 bases from V and 4 bases from J, with 7 bases between. The CDR3 nucleotides read TGTGCCAGCAGTTCAGTAGGAGAGACCCAGTACTTC. Protein sequence: CASSSVGETQYF. Full variable domain (missing parts from reference TRBV28 and TRBJ2-5): DVKVTQSSRYLVKRTGEKVFLECVQDMDHENMFWYRQDPGLGLRLIYFSYDVKMKEKGDIPEGYSVSREKKERFSLILESASTNQTSMYLCASSSVGETQYFGPGTRLLVL.

This clonotype has a handful of counts. The V call is TRBV20-1, the J call TRBJ1-1; TRBD1 is a possible D gene (6 bases). CDR1 and CDR2 from the germline V gene are DFQATT and SNEGSKA (reference sequence). Trimming left V 0 bases short and J 1 base short, with 6 bases between. CDR3 length: 13 amino acids. The CDR3 nucleotides are TGCAGTGCTAGAGAACAGGGGAACACTGAAGCTTTCTTT. Its translation is CSAREQGNTEAFF.

This clonotype showed up just once. DNA of the CDR3: TGTGCCAGCAGTTTTTTAGGTTCGGAGACCCAGTACTTC. Its protein product is CASSFLGSETQYF. The rearrangement uses TRBV27 and TRBJ2-5; D gene unclear. From germline, CDR1 is MNHEY and CDR2 SMNVEV (reference sequence). Trimming stripped 3 bases from V and 5 bases from J, with 10 bases between. This CDR3 has 13 amino acids.

J is TRBJ1-5 and V is TRBV6-5, with D possibly TRBD1 on 6 matching bases. The V gene lost 7 bases and the J gene lost 5 bases, with 27 bases spanning the gap. CDR1 is MNHEY and CDR2 is SVGAGI in the germline V gene. The CDR3 consists of 18 residues. The chain's CDR3 is CASTPYGYGGQQHQPQHF. CDR3 nucleotide sequence: TGTGCCAGCACTCCCTATGGGTATGGGGGACAACAACATCAGCCCCAGCATTTT.

This clonotype was seen a handful of times. The V and J genes are TRBV29-1 and TRBJ1-6, with D possibly matching TRBD1 (6 bases). The V and J ends lost 5 bases and 7 bases respectively, with 15 bases between them. The CDR3 sequence is 14 residues long. Germline V lookup: CDR1 SQVTM, CDR2 ANQGSEA. The CDR3 here is CSVTQGKRNSPLHF. The DNA for the CDR3 is TGCAGCGTTACACAGGGAAAGAGGAATTCACCCCTCCACTTT.

CDR3 DNA sequence: TGTGCCAGCAGCCTAGGGGCGACAGGGAACACTGAAGCTTTCTTT. This gives the protein CASSLGATGNTEAFF. This chain joins TRBV3-1 and TRBJ1-1; tentative D call: TRBD1 (6 bases). From germline, CDR1 is LGHDT and CDR2 YNNKEL (reference sequence). Trimming stripped 4 bases from V and 1 base from J, with 13 bases between. The CDR3 is 15 amino acids.

This clonotype was detected only a few times. The chain employs TRBV11-2 and TRBJ1-6, with no clear D. The CDR3 is 15 residues long. The germline V gene has CDR1 SGHAT and CDR2 FQNNGV. V lost 2 bases, J lost 7 bases, and 12 bases lay in between. CDR3 coding DNA: TGTGCCAGCAGCTTATCGACCTACTGGAATTCACCCCTCCACTTT. Protein: CASSLSTYWNSPLHF.

This clonotype has only a few counts. The chain couples TRBV5-1 to TRBJ2-2; 7 bases match TRBD1. Germline values: CDR1 SGHRS, CDR2 YFSETQ. V gave up 2 bases and J gave up 4 bases; unmatched junction bases: 5. The length of the CDR3 is 15 residues. CDR3 DNA: TGCGCCAGCAGCTTTGTCACAGGGGCCACCGGGGAGCTGTTTTTT. Amino acids: CASSFVTGATGELFF.

This clonotype was observed many times. The CDR3, as DNA: TGTGCCAGTAGTATGGCTAGGTCCTCGGGACAGGGCTCGAACACCGGGGAGCTGTTTTTT. Translation gives CASSMARSSGQGSNTGELFF. V gene TRBV19 combines with J gene TRBJ2-2; TRBD1 matches 9 bases. The CDR3 length is 20 residues. Germline V gene lookup returns CDR1 LNHDA and CDR2 SQIVND (reference sequence). The trim removed 3 bases at V and 0 bases at J, leaving 14 bases unmatched.